The 27 T cell receptor beta chains below all came from one sample that was sequenced in a study of T-cell reconstitution after alpha-beta-depleted transplantation in children. The authors prepared the TCRbeta library with unique molecular identifiers. A single record per CDR3 protein comes from TCRdb applying MiXCR to the PCR reads. The sample holds about 980,000 distinct CDR3 sequences, about 29% seen once. The sequencing here drew on PBMCs, mostly from graft donor cells, taken 360 days after TCRalphabeta/CD19-depleted stem cell transplant. The receptors were sampled from a boy in the first two years of life who had a stem cell transplant for SCID, so the T cells may come from the graft donor.

Written as DNA, the CDR3 is TGTGCCACCAGCAGAGTAGCCAGGGGGGAAGAGACCCAGTACTTC. It encodes CATSRVARGEETQYF. The J gene is TRBJ2-5, the V gene TRBV15; D perhaps matches TRBD1 (7 bases). Trimming took 1 base from V and 3 from J, leaving 12 bases between them. Germline V gives CDR1 LNHNV, CDR2 YYDKDF (reference sequence). The CDR3 is made up of 15 amino acids.

The chain links TRBV15 to TRBJ2-3; 10 bases agree with TRBD2. Germline CDR1 and CDR2: LNHNV and YYDKDF (reference sequence). The CDR3 is made up of 16 amino acids. The V and J ends lost 3 bases and 3 bases, in that order; junction bases with no gene match: 6. The CDR3 sequence: CATSSRSGGETDTQYF. DNA of the CDR3: TGTGCCACCAGCAGCAGAAGCGGGGGGGAAACAGATACGCAGTATTTT.

In its sample, this clonotype was seen a few times. The gene calls are TRBV5-1 and TRBJ1-1; possible D gene TRBD1, 6 bases. Germline V gene sequence: CDR1 SGHRS, CDR2 YFSETQ. This CDR3 is 15 amino acids long. With 0 bases removed from V and 4 bases from J, the gap between germline ends came to 13 bases. The CDR3 protein is CASSLGNRVSTEAFF. The CDR3 DNA reads TGCGCCAGCAGCTTGGGAAACAGGGTATCCACTGAAGCTTTCTTT.

The chain links TRBV12-3 or TRBV12-4 to TRBJ2-2; a weak D match, TRBD1 (6 bases). V lost 0 bases and J lost 7, with 12 bases in between. This CDR3 has 15 residues. The CDR3 bases are TGTGCCAGCAGTTTAGCGGGGGCCCCTGACGGGGAGCTGTTTTTT. It is translated as CASSLAGAPDGELFF.

The table lists this clonotype with many counts. V and J are TRBV11-2 and TRBJ2-1; 7 nucleotides agree with TRBD1. This CDR3 comprises 14 residues. Germline V gene sequence: CDR1 SGHAT, CDR2 FQNNGV. J lost 6 bases, V lost 6 bases, and 8 bases had no gene match. The CDR3 DNA follows: TGTGCCAGCAGGGCGACAGGGTTGAGCAATGAGCAGTTCTTC. Its translation is CASRATGLSNEQFF. Drawing the rest from reference TRBV11-2 and TRBJ2-1, the complete variable domain is EAGVAQSPRYKIIEKRQSVAFWCNPISGHATLYWYQQILGQGPKLLIQFQNNGVVDDSQLPKDRFSAERLKGVDSTLKIQPAKLEDSAVYLCASRATGLSNEQFFGPGTRLTVL.

A remark on this clonotype: A much larger clonotype is one base distant, so this may be a read error. The chain uses TRBV7-9 and TRBJ2-7; D perhaps matches TRBD1 (5 bases). Germline V gives CDR1 SEHNR, CDR2 FQNEAQ (reference sequence). This CDR3 comprises 13 residues. V lost 4 bases to trimming and J lost 3 bases, with 10 bases between them. The DNA for the CDR3 is TGTGCCAGCAGCTCGTCAGGGTACTACGAGCAGTACTTC. It specifies CASSSSGYYEQYF.

The sample holds a few counts of this clonotype. The J gene is TRBJ2-5, the V gene TRBV7-6; D is possibly TRBD1 (6 bases). The V end was cut by 3 bases, the J end by 5 bases, with 19 bases between. The CDR3 runs to 16 residues. In germline, CDR1 is SGHVS, CDR2 FNYEAQ. The CDR3 region has the DNA TGTGCCAGCAGCTTTCTCCCTCTGGGTAGGGGGGAGACCCAGTACTTC. Its protein product is CASSFLPLGRGETQYF.

The chain combines TRBV6-5 with TRBJ2-7; D is undetermined. The CDR3 is 14 amino acids. V was cut by 2 bases and J by 6 bases, with 14 bases left in between. Germline assignment: CDR1 MNHEY and CDR2 SVGAGI. CDR3 in amino acids: CASSYAQALPEQYF. DNA of the CDR3: TGTGCCAGCAGTTACGCTCAGGCTCTCCCCGAGCAGTACTTC.

J is TRBJ1-1 and V is TRBV20-1, with TRBD1 identical over 9 bases. The CDR3 totals 15 residues. In germline, CDR1 is DFQATT, CDR2 SNEGSKA (reference sequence). Trimming cost V 4 bases and J 0 bases; bases outside gene matches: 6. The CDR3 DNA reads TGCAGTGCTAAACCATGGACAGGGGTGAACACTGAAGCTTTCTTT. Translation gives CSAKPWTGVNTEAFF.

Concerning this clonotype itself: A read error may be the cause here, since a much bigger clone is one base away. CDR3: CASSLYRDTEAFF. For the CDR3, the DNA is TGCGCCAGCAGCTTGTACAGGGACACTGAAGCTTTCTTT. The J gene is TRBJ1-1, the V gene TRBV5-1, with D possibly matching TRBD1 (6 bases). The CDR3 sequence is 13 residues long. CDR1 is SGHRS, CDR2 YFSETQ, per germline. The V and J ends lost 1 base and 3 bases respectively, with 7 bases between them.

This clonotype was observed a handful of times. The rearrangement links TRBV18 to TRBJ2-5; D is uncertain. Germline CDR1 is KGHSH and CDR2 is LQKENI. V was trimmed by 6 bases and J by 2 bases, leaving 13 bases between them. The CDR3 sequence is 14 residues long. CDR3 region: CASSPLHSQETQYF. DNA of the CDR3: TGTGCCAGCTCCCCCCTTCACAGTCAAGAGACCCAGTACTTC.

The chain has TRBV2 and TRBJ2-1; D is undetermined. The CDR3 is made up of 13 amino acids. V was trimmed by 7 bases and J by 7 bases, leaving 14 bases between them. CDR1 SNHLY and CDR2 FYNNEI come from the germline V gene. CDR3 nucleotide sequence: TGTGCCAGCACCGAACTGGGTTCGAATGAGCAGTTCTTC. It encodes CASTELGSNEQFF.

This clonotype was picked up a small number of times. The rearrangement uses TRBV28 and TRBJ2-3; perhaps TRBD1 as D (5 bases). Per the germline V gene, CDR1 is MDHEN and CDR2 is SYDVKM. The CDR3 is 15 residues long. V gave up 6 bases and J gave up 2 bases, with 15 bases separating them. The CDR3 loop is CASRPSRGFTDTQYF. The CDR3 region has the DNA TGTGCCAGCAGGCCTTCTAGGGGTTTCACAGATACGCAGTATTTT. Drawing the rest from reference TRBV28 and TRBJ2-3, the complete variable domain is DVKVTQSSRYLVKRTGEKVFLECVQDMDHENMFWYRQDPGLGLRLIYFSYDVKMKEKGDIPEGYSVSREKKERFSLILESASTNQTSMYLCASRPSRGFTDTQYFGPGTRLTVL.

This clonotype has at least ten counts. The rearrangement joins TRBV21-1 to TRBJ2-7; TRBD1 is the table's D call, not checked against the DNA. TRBV21-1 is marked as a pseudogene. The CDR3 is made up of 14 amino acids. CDR3 sequence reads: CASTGDRTDYEQYF. The CDR3 coding sequence is TGTGCCAGCACCGGGGACAGGACCGACTACGAGCAGTACTTC.

The genes are TRBV4-1 and TRBJ2-5; possible D gene TRBD2, 5 bases. Germline V gene lookup returns CDR1 MGHRA and CDR2 YSYEKL. The germline V and J ends were trimmed by 2 bases and 7 bases, with 14 bases remaining between them. This CDR3 contains 14 residues. CDR3 amino acids: CASSQPGTDGTQYF. The CDR3 DNA reads TGCGCCAGCAGCCAACCGGGAACAGATGGGACCCAGTACTTC.

This clonotype was detected a few times. The rearrangement links TRBV12-3 or TRBV12-4 to TRBJ2-1; TRBD1 might be the D (6 bases). Trimming removed 6 bases at V and 9 bases at J, with 9 bases between. The CDR3 extends over 11 amino acids. CDR3: CASSWGPEQFF. DNA of the CDR3: TGTGCCAGCAGCTGGGGGCCTGAGCAGTTCTTC.

This clonotype was picked up a small number of times. The chain employs TRBV10-3 and TRBJ2-1, with TRBD1 identical over 9 bases. There are 15 residues in the CDR3. CDR1 ENHRY and CDR2 SYGVKD come from the germline V gene. V gave up 10 bases and J gave up 7 bases; unmatched junction bases: 14. CDR3 sequence (DNA): TGTGCCACAAAGGTAACCGGGACAGGGTATAATGAGCAGTTCTTC. Translating it yields CATKVTGTGYNEQFF.

There are many counts of this clonotype. The CDR3 sequence is CASSRAGTDTQYF. The CDR3 DNA sequence: TGCGCCAGCAGCCGGGCAGGGACAGATACGCAGTATTTT. J is TRBJ2-3 and V is TRBV4-1, with D perhaps TRBD1 (5 bases). The V gene's germline CDR1 is MGHRA and CDR2 YSYEKL. The CDR3 length is 13 residues. V was clipped by 4 bases and J by 3 bases, with 8 bases between them.

The V and J genes are TRBV20-1 and TRBJ2-3, with 11 nucleotides matching TRBD2. Losses at the gene ends were 8 bases for V and 0 bases for J; bases not matched to a gene: 10. The germline V gene encodes CDR1 DFQATT and CDR2 SNEGSKA (reference sequence). CDR3 length: 16 residues. The DNA of the CDR3 is TGCAGTTCTGGACTAGCGGGCTCACCTAGCACAGATACGCAGTATTTT. It specifies CSSGLAGSPSTDTQYF.

This clonotype was counted between two and nine times. The rearrangement links TRBV28 to TRBJ2-7, with D hard to call. The V gene lost 3 bases and the J gene lost 3 bases, with 12 bases spanning the gap. CDR1 and CDR2 (germline): MDHEN, SYDVKM. This CDR3 spans 14 amino acids. Here the CDR3 DNA reads TGTGCCAGCAGTTTTATGGGGTCCAACTACGAGCAGTACTTC. The encoded protein is CASSFMGSNYEQYF.

Many counts were recorded for this clonotype. The genes are TRBV5-1 and TRBJ2-7, with 10 bases that match TRBD1. Germline values: CDR1 SGHRS, CDR2 YFSETQ. The V segment lost 4 bases and the J segment 3 bases; nucleotides outside the gene matches: 7. CDR3 length: 15 residues. The CDR3, as DNA: TGCGCCAGCAGCCAAGGGACAGGGGTATTCTACGAGCAGTACTTC. Translated: CASSQGTGVFYEQYF.

V gene TRBV7-8 combines with J gene TRBJ2-5; D uncertain. Trimming took 6 bases from V and 0 from J, leaving 5 bases between them. The CDR3 is 12 residues long. From germline, CDR1 is SGHVS and CDR2 FQNEAQ. Here the CDR3 DNA reads TGTGCCAGCAGACGGTACCAAGAGACCCAGTACTTC. Residues: CASRRYQETQYF. Together with reference TRBV7-8 and TRBJ2-5, the CDR3 gives the full variable domain: GAGVSQSPRYKVAKRGQDVALRCDPISGHVSLFWYQQALGQGPEFLTYFQNEAQLDKSGLPSDRFFAERPEGSVSTLKIQRTQQEDSAVYLCASRRYQETQYFGPGTRLLVL.

This clonotype was seen at least ten times. J is TRBJ1-2 and V is TRBV2; 7 nucleotides match TRBD1. CDR3 length: 13 amino acids. CDR1 and CDR2 from the germline V gene are SNHLY and FYNNEI. The V and J ends lost 8 bases and 8 bases, in that order; junction bases with no gene match: 11. Here the CDR3 reads CASGRTGVGGYTF. CDR3 in DNA: TGTGCCAGCGGGCGAACAGGGGTCGGAGGCTACACCTTC.

The gene calls are TRBV2 and TRBJ1-2; perhaps TRBD1 as D (6 bases). Germline CDR1 and CDR2: SNHLY and FYNNEI. Trimming removed 7 bases from V and 7 bases from J, with 16 bases in between. The length of the CDR3 is 13 residues. The CDR3 here is CASTETRGGGYTF. The CDR3 DNA reads as TGTGCCAGCACCGAGACAAGGGGGGGTGGCTACACCTTC. The whole variable domain, filled in from reference TRBV2 and TRBJ1-2, reads EPEVTQTPSHQVTQMGQEVILRCVPISNHLYFYWYRQILGQKVEFLVSFYNNEISEKSEIFDDQFSVERPDGSNFTLKIRSTKLEDSAMYFCASTETRGGGYTFGSGTRLTVV.

The rearrangement joins TRBV20-1 to TRBJ2-3; D possibly matches TRBD1 or TRBD2 (5 bases each). Between the trimmed V and J ends, which lost 6 bases and 2 bases, there was a span of 12 bases. This CDR3 has 13 amino acids. CDR1 and CDR2 from the germline V gene are DFQATT and SNEGSKA (reference sequence). This CDR3 reads CSAGTHLTDTQYF. CDR3 coding DNA: TGCAGTGCGGGGACCCATCTCACAGATACGCAGTATTTT.

The chain recombines TRBV12-3 or TRBV12-4 with TRBJ2-5; D might be TRBD2 (6 bases). Trimming removed 3 bases at V and 9 bases at J, with 17 bases between. This CDR3 is 14 amino acids long. The CDR3 region is CASSFEGAGKSQYF. The CDR3 nucleotides are TGTGCCAGCAGTTTCGAAGGTGCGGGGAAGTCCCAGTACTTC.

This clonotype was seen a few times. This chain links TRBV6-1 with TRBJ1-5, with D tentatively TRBD1 (5 bases). The V and J ends lost 6 bases and 6 bases respectively, with 12 bases between them. CDR3 length equals 13 residues. CDR1 and CDR2 from the germline V gene are MNHNS and SASEGT. The CDR3 spells CASSPGGAQPQHF. DNA for the CDR3: TGTGCCAGCAGCCCTGGCGGGGCTCAGCCCCAGCATTTT.